The 30 T cell receptor beta chains reported below all come from one sample, sequenced in a study of graft-versus-host responses after intestinal transplantation (dated by TCRdb to about 2021). The library was built by means of the immunoSEQ multiplex PCR assay. TCRdb holds this immuneACCESS table with in-frame rearrangements only. Some clones are missing; in checked studies, unresolved V genes explain under half, and the rest has no known cause. This sample lists about 19,000 clones; roughly nine tenths were detected once. The leading ten clones occupy about half of the sample. The specimen was bone marrow, collected around 130 days after transplant. The source is a human patient who received an intestinal transplant, so some T cells may come from the graft donor.

V gene TRBV6-5 combines with J gene TRBJ1-2; no clear D. V gave up 6 bases and J gave up 9 bases, with 14 bases separating them. CDR3 length: 12 amino acids. The germline V gene encodes CDR1 MNHEY and CDR2 SVGAGI. This CDR3 reads CASSPNEVRYTF. DNA of the CDR3: TGTGCCAGCAGCCCTAATGAGGTGCGCTACACCTTC.

Only one count was recorded for this clone. The V gene is TRBV5-1, the J gene TRBJ1-2; D unclear. Trimming removed 5 bases at V and 5 bases at J, with 16 bases between. The CDR3 has 14 amino acids. CDR1 and CDR2 from the germline V gene are SGHRS and YFSETQ. This CDR3 is CASREELNRYGYTF. DNA for the CDR3: TGCGCCAGCAGGGAGGAACTAAACAGATATGGCTACACCTTC.

The chain links TRBV11-2 to TRBJ1-5, with D maybe TRBD1 (5 bases). Germline V gene sequence: CDR1 SGHAT, CDR2 FQNNGV. The CDR3 is 13 residues long. The CDR3 coding sequence is TGTGCTGACGCGGGGGGAAGGGGTCAGCCCCAGCATTTT. It encodes CADAGGRGQPQHF.

The chain recombines TRBV6-5 with TRBJ2-7; TRBD1 matches at 9 bases. Germline V gives CDR1 MNHEY, CDR2 SVGAGI. V lost 5 bases and J lost 0; bases outside the gene matches: 2. The CDR3 is made up of 14 amino acids. As DNA, the CDR3 is TGTGCCAGCAGTCGGACAGGGGCCTCCTACGAGCAGTACTTC. As protein: CASSRTGASYEQYF.

The gene calls are TRBV2 and TRBJ2-2; D may match TRBD1 or TRBD2 (5 bases each). V lost 6 bases, J lost 0 bases, and 8 bases lay in between. The germline gives CDR1 SNHLY, CDR2 FYNNEI. The CDR3 consists of 14 residues. This CDR3 reads CASRGRPNTGELFF. The DNA for the CDR3 is TGTGCCAGCAGGGGACGTCCGAACACCGGGGAGCTGTTTTTT.

This clone was found once. This sequence joins TRBV14 and TRBJ2-5; no clear D. The CDR3 runs 17 residues. Germline values: CDR1 SGHDN, CDR2 FVKESK. Between the trimmed V and J ends, which lost 1 base and 0 bases, there was a span of 15 bases. CDR3 DNA: TGTGCCAGCAGCCAAGGATTGGCTACCGGGTACCAAGAGACCCAGTACTTC. Amino acid sequence: CASSQGLATGYQETQYF.

The chain employs TRBV30 and TRBJ1-2; weak D call: TRBD1 (5 bases). The CDR3 sequence is 12 residues long. Germline CDR1 GTSNPN, CDR2 SVGIG (reference sequence). Deletions cut 3 bases from V and 8 bases from J, with 13 bases between. This CDR3 is CAWSGLWGGYTF. CDR3 in DNA: TGTGCCTGGAGCGGGTTATGGGGGGGCTACACCTTC.

V is TRBV28 and J is TRBJ2-7; TRBD2 might be the D (6 bases). The germline gives CDR1 MDHEN, CDR2 SYDVKM. CDR3 length: 14 residues. V was clipped by 2 bases and J by 5 bases, with 13 bases between them. CDR3 in DNA: TGTGCCAGCAGTTTACCTGATGGAGGGGACGAGCAGTACTTC. Residues: CASSLPDGGDEQYF.

The chain is built from TRBV2 and TRBJ2-7, with 7 bases identical to TRBD1. Germline-derived CDR1 and CDR2 are SNHLY and FYNNEI. J lost 0 bases, V lost 8 bases, and 7 bases had no gene match. CDR3 length equals 14 residues. The chain's CDR3 is CASGGQVISYEQYF. The CDR3 region has the DNA TGTGCCAGCGGCGGACAGGTCATCTCCTACGAGCAGTACTTC.

The rearrangement links TRBV28 to TRBJ1-2, with 9 bases aligning to TRBD1. CDR1 is MDHEN, CDR2 SYDVKM, per germline. The CDR3 extends over 11 amino acids. The junction had 6 bases not matched to a gene; V was cut back by 11 bases and J by 8 bases. The CDR3: CACWTGVGYTF. In nucleotides, the CDR3 is TGTGCCTGCTGGACAGGGGTCGGCTACACCTTC.

This chain links TRBV11-2 with TRBJ2-5; 11 bases agree with TRBD1. The DNA end is more similar to TRBJ2-7, so the J call may be wrong. There are 17 residues in the CDR3. Germline V gives CDR1 SGHAT, CDR2 FQNNGV. DNA of the CDR3: TGTGCCAGCAGCTTAATACCGGGACAGGGGGTCTCCTACGAGCAGTACTTC. Translation gives CASSLIPGQGVSYEQYF.

This clone appeared once. The rearrangement joins TRBV6-5 to TRBJ1-5; D uncertain. V lost 2 bases to trimming and J lost 5 bases, with 7 bases between them. This CDR3 contains 13 residues. Germline-derived CDR1 and CDR2 are MNHEY and SVGAGI. The CDR3 DNA is TGTGCCAGCAGTTACCGACGCTATCAGCCCCAGCATTTT. This codes for CASSYRRYQPQHF.

The rearrangement joins TRBV7-3 to TRBJ2-5, with 9 bases matching TRBD2. The CDR3 has 14 amino acids. With V trimmed by 5 bases and J by 4 bases, 5 bases remained unmatched. The germline gives CDR1 SGHTA, CDR2 FQGTGA. CDR3 residues: CASSPSGMRETQYF. Here the CDR3 DNA reads TGTGCCAGCAGCCCTAGCGGGATGAGAGAGACCCAGTACTTC.

The CDR3 nucleotides read TGTGCCAGCAGTGATGCCGGGACGGTGTATGGCTACACCTTC. Translated, it gives CASSDAGTVYGYTF. The chain is built from TRBV2 and TRBJ1-2, with a tentative D call TRBD1 (5 bases). The germline V and J ends were trimmed by 3 bases and 5 bases, with 13 bases remaining between them. The CDR3 has 14 residues. CDR1 is SNHLY, CDR2 FYNNEI, per germline. The full variable domain, in which reference TRBV2 and TRBJ1-2 provide the parts outside the CDR3, is EPEVTQTPSHQVTQMGQEVILRCVPISNHLYFYWYRQILGQKVEFLVSFYNNEISEKSEIFDDQFSVERPDGSNFTLKIRSTKLEDSAMYFCASSDAGTVYGYTFGSGTRLTVV.

V is TRBV18 and J is TRBJ2-1, with 8 bases that match TRBD2. The germline V gene encodes CDR1 KGHSH and CDR2 LQKENI. After removal of 5 bases from V and 3 bases from J, the junction contained 6 bases not matched to a gene. The CDR3 contains 15 residues. The CDR3 DNA is TGTGCCAGCTCAGAAATGAGCGGGAGCTACAATGAGCAGTTCTTC. Its translation: CASSEMSGSYNEQFF.

The CDR3 DNA reads TGTGCCAGCAGTTACGGGAGTCTCTACGAGCAGTACTTC. Its protein product is CASSYGSLYEQYF. The chain couples TRBV6-5 to TRBJ2-7; TRBD2 is a possible D gene (5 bases). Germline V CDR1 and CDR2: MNHEY, SVGAGI. The CDR3 spans 13 residues. The V end lost 2 bases, the J end lost 3 bases, and 8 bases lay between the germline ends.

The chain carries TRBV25-1 and TRBJ2-7; D is unresolved. Germline lookup yields CDR1 MGHDK and CDR2 SYGVNS. CDR3 length equals 14 residues. Trimming removed 1 base at V and 4 bases at J, with 11 bases between. DNA of the CDR3: TGTGCCAGCAGTGAATTCGACACCTTTTACGAGCAGTACTTC. It encodes CASSEFDTFYEQYF.

V gene TRBV2 combines with J gene TRBJ2-4; tentative D call: TRBD2 (5 bases). CDR3 length equals 13 residues. The V and J ends lost 6 bases and 0 bases respectively, with 6 bases between them. The germline V gene has CDR1 SNHLY and CDR2 FYNNEI. The CDR3 DNA reads TGTGCCAGCAGAAGCGGAGCCAAAAACATTCAGTACTTC. This translates into CASRSGAKNIQYF.

The CDR3 DNA is TGTGCCAGCTCACCGTGGGACACTGAAGCTTTCTTT. It yields the protein CASSPWDTEAFF. The V and J genes are TRBV18 and TRBJ1-1; D not certain. CDR1 KGHSH and CDR2 LQKENI come from the germline V gene. The CDR3 sequence is 12 residues long. Trimming removed 3 bases from V and 3 bases from J, with 5 bases in between.

The chain employs TRBV6-5 and TRBJ2-1; the D is unclear. Per the germline V gene, CDR1 is MNHEY and CDR2 is SVGAGI. V lost 2 bases and J lost 6, with 14 bases in between. The CDR3 is 15 amino acids. As DNA, the CDR3 is TGTGCCAGCAGTTACAAGGGCTCGCCTCCCAATGAGCAGTTCTTC. Its protein product is CASSYKGSPPNEQFF.

This rearrangement joins TRBV28 to TRBJ1-1; D is unresolved. Per germline, CDR1 MDHEN and CDR2 SYDVKM. The length of the CDR3 is 14 residues. Trimming shortened V by 6 bases and J by 0 bases, and 11 bases separated the two germline ends. CDR3: CASRSGAVNTEAFF. The CDR3 nucleotides read TGTGCCAGCAGGTCAGGTGCCGTGAACACTGAAGCTTTCTTT.

The rearrangement links TRBV9 to TRBJ2-1, with 15 positions matching TRBD2. The CDR3 spans 17 residues. Germline CDR1 is SGDLS and CDR2 is YYNGEE. V shed 3 bases and J 7 bases; nucleotides not matched to a gene: 8. CDR3 sequence reads: CASSASGTSGRLNEQFF. Written as DNA, the CDR3 is TGTGCCAGCAGCGCCTCCGGGACTAGCGGGAGGTTGAATGAGCAGTTCTTC. Variable domain in full (rest from reference TRBV9 and TRBJ2-1): DSGVTQTPKHLITATGQRVTLRCSPRSGDLSVYWYQQSLDQGLQFLIQYYNGEERAKGNILERFSAQQFPDLHSELNLSSLELGDSALYFCASSASGTSGRLNEQFFGPGTRLTVL.

The chain joins TRBV6-6 to TRBJ1-4; 9 nucleotides agree with TRBD1. Trimming at V came to 0 bases and at J to 5 bases, leaving 4 bases not matched to a gene. CDR3 length: 16 residues. Per germline, CDR1 MNHNY and CDR2 SVGAGI (reference sequence). DNA for the CDR3: TGTGCCAGCAGTTACTCGCCTGGACAGGGGAATGAAAAACTGTTTTTT. Protein: CASSYSPGQGNEKLFF.

The chain joins TRBV28 to TRBJ2-7; D possibly uses TRBD1 or TRBD2 (5 bases each). Trimming cost V 7 bases and J 2 bases, with 12 bases left between them. CDR1 and CDR2 (germline): MDHEN, SYDVKM. This CDR3 contains 13 residues. CDR3 coding DNA: TGTGCCAGCATGCGAGGGGAAACCTACGAGCAGTACTTC. Amino acids: CASMRGETYEQYF.

The chain joins TRBV6-1 to TRBJ1-1; D ambiguous. V lost 2 bases and J lost 5, with 12 bases in between. CDR3 length: 14 residues. Germline CDR1 MNHNS, CDR2 SASEGT. The DNA for the CDR3 is TGTGCCAGCAGTGAATGGGCCAGAACTACTGAAGCTTTCTTT. Translating gives CASSEWARTTEAFF.

The rearrangement uses TRBV7-9 and TRBJ1-2; D unresolved. Germline CDR1 SEHNR, CDR2 FQNEAQ (reference sequence). V lost 5 bases, J lost 2 bases, and 12 bases lay in between. This CDR3 region has 14 residues. CDR3 protein: CASSPPASNYGYTF. The CDR3 nucleotides are TGTGCCAGCAGCCCCCCCGCAAGCAACTATGGCTACACCTTC.

CDR3: CASSFRGLSNQPQHF. The CDR3 bases are TGTGCCAGCAGCTTCAGGGGGCTGAGCAATCAGCCCCAGCATTTT. V and J are TRBV5-5 and TRBJ1-5; 8 nucleotides match TRBD1. The CDR3 extends over 15 amino acids. In germline, CDR1 is SGHKS, CDR2 YYEKEE (reference sequence). V shed 2 bases, J shed 1 base, and the junction held 2 bases outside the gene matches. Looking up the rest from reference TRBV5-5 and TRBJ1-5 gives the full variable domain: DAGVTQSPTHLIKTRGQQVTLRCSPISGHKSVSWYQQVLGQGPQFIFQYYEKEERGRGNFPDRFSARQFPNYSSELNVNALLLGDSALYLCASSFRGLSNQPQHFGDGTRLSIL.

The chain combines TRBV9 with TRBJ2-5, with TRBD1 matching 8 bases. Germline CDR1 is SGDLS and CDR2 is YYNGEE. The CDR3 sequence is 16 residues long. The ends lost 0 bases at V and 4 bases at J; junction bases unmatched: 8. CDR3 residues: CASSVGAGGYRETQYF. CDR3 nucleotides: TGTGCCAGCAGCGTAGGTGCAGGGGGCTATAGAGAGACCCAGTACTTC.

The gene calls are TRBV7-2 and TRBJ2-3; tentative D call: TRBD2 (5 bases). CDR3 length: 15 amino acids. CDR1 and CDR2 from the germline V gene are SGHTA and FQGNSA. Trimming stripped 1 base from V and 1 base from J, with 9 bases between. CDR3 DNA: TGTGCCAGCAGCTTAGGAAGCGGTCGCACAGATACGCAGTATTTT. Translating gives CASSLGSGRTDTQYF.

As regards this clone: One junction end does not reproduce the germline sequence, and a read error may be involved. The rearrangement links TRBV7-7 to TRBJ1-2; D is perhaps TRBD1 (5 bases). The CDR3 consists of 16 residues. Looked up from germline, CDR1 is SSHAT and CDR2 is FNYEAQ (reference sequence). The CDR3 DNA reads TGTGCTAGCAGCTTAGGGGTACCCCCGGACCGCTATGGCTACACCTTC. Amino acids: CASSLGVPPDRYGYTF.